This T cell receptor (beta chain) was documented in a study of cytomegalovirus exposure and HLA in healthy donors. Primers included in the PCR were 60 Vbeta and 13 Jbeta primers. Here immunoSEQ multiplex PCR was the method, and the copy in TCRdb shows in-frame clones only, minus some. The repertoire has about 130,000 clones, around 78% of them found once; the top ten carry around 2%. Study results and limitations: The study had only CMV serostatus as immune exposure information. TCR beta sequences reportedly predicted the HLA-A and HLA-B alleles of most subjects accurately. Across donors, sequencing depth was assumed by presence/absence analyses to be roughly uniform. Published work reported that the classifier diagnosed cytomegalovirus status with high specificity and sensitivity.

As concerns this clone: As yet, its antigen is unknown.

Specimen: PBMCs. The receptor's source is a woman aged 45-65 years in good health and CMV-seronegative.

Written as DNA, the CDR3 is TGTGCCAGCAGTGGGAGTAACACTAATGAAAAACTGTTTTTT. As protein: CASSGSNTNEKLFF. The rearrangement joins TRBV2 to TRBJ1-4; D not certain. This CDR3 spans 14 amino acids. The germline V and J ends were trimmed by 4 bases and 2 bases, with 8 bases remaining between them. Germline values: CDR1 SNHLY, CDR2 FYNNEI.